This note documents a single T cell receptor (beta chain) sequence. The data belong to a study of read filtering for tumor transcriptome and immune sequencing. About the study: Mean patient age was about 66 years, range roughly 40 to 85; 17 male, more than 11 female. By R-ISS, stages I, II and III held 8, 16 and 7 patients.

From about 400 ng of RNA, a library with molecular barcoded alpha/delta and beta/gamma adaptors was made. Via MiXCR, TCRdb re-called the reads, giving one row per CDR3 protein. The table shows 45,000 to 55,000 distinct CDR3 sequences, with roughly 20% occurring only once. CDR3 length: 14 amino acids. The V and J ends lost 5 bases and 2 bases respectively, with 10 bases between them. The sequenced sample was a population of CD138-negative cells sorted from bone marrow. The rearrangement links TRBV12-3 or TRBV12-4 to TRBJ1-5, with D hard to call. The TCR comes from a donor at least 40 years old with multiple myeloma. The CDR3 region is CASSLDIGNQPQHF. The CDR3 DNA reads TGTGCCAGCAGTCTAGACATAGGCAATCAGCCCCAGCATTTT.